These T cell receptor beta chains were read from a single sample in a study of blood T cell repertoires in COVID-19. Clones were sequenced by immunoSEQ multiplex PCR, and TCRdb holds only the in-frame ones, with some missing. This table has about 210,000 clones, just over 90% appearing once. The sequencing sample was made of peripheral blood. These receptors came from a man aged 25-45 years with acute or convalescent COVID-19. Both conserved end residues are part of each CDR3. The order of the fields is D gene, J gene, clone size, V gene, CDR3 protein, CDR3 DNA. A D gene is named only where the DNA matches it firmly. Size is stated for part of the rows, as once, few or many counts, or as a class when the clone is expanded.

. TRBJ2-1 . TRBV5-1 CASSLEADEQFF TGCGCCAGCAGCTTGGAAGCGGATGAGCAGTTCTTC
TRBD2 TRBJ2-7 . TRBV7-3 CASSYGLAGSEQYF TGTGCCAGCAGCTACGGACTAGCGGGGAGCGAGCAGTACTTC
. TRBJ1-1 . TRBV10-2 CASNGAMNTEAFF TGCGCCAGCAATGGGGCCATGAACACTGAAGCTTTCTTT
. TRBJ1-2 . TRBV12-3/TRBV12-4 CASSLRARGYTF TGTGCCAGCAGTTTGCGGGCAAGGGGCTACACCTTC
. TRBJ1-1 . TRBV7-9 CASSLMASGNTEAFF TGTGCCAGCAGCTTAATGGCTTCAGGGAACACTGAAGCTTTCTTT
. TRBJ2-5 . TRBV19 CASSMAETQYF TGTGCCAGTAGTATGGCTGAGACCCAGTACTTC
. TRBJ2-1 . TRBV6-5 CASAHGVSSYNEQFF TGTGCCAGCGCCCATGGAGTGAGCTCCTACAATGAGCAGTTCTTC
TRBD2 TRBJ2-3 . TRBV19 CASSPAFSGSTDTQYF TGTGCCAGTAGTCCCGCGTTTAGCGGGAGCACAGATACGCAGTATTTT
. TRBJ2-7 . TRBV30 CAWSGPVVYEQYF TGTGCCTGGAGTGGTCCGGTGGTCTACGAGCAGTACTTC
. TRBJ1-5 . TRBV18 CASSQDRNQPQHF TGTGCCAGCTCCCAAGACAGGAATCAGCCCCAGCATTTT
. TRBJ1-4 . TRBV15 CATSRVGRGLFEKLFF TGTGCCACCAGCAGAGTGGGGCGGGGACTTTTCGAAAAACTGTTTTTT
TRBD2 TRBJ2-7 . TRBV5-4 CASSFKSGLVYEQYF TGTGCCAGCAGCTTTAAATCAGGACTAGTGTACGAGCAGTACTTC
TRBD1 TRBJ1-2 . TRBV25-1 CASSHPGDRGTLDGYTF TGTGCCAGCAGCCATCCCGGGGACAGGGGGACACTAGATGGCTACACCTTC
. TRBJ2-1 . TRBV6-5 CASSYSRRVNNEQFF TGTGCCAGCAGTTACTCGCGGCGGGTAAATAATGAGCAGTTCTTC
. TRBJ1-2 . TRBV11-2 CASGFLSGGYTF TGTGCCAGCGGCTTTCTCTCCGGTGGCTACACCTTC
. TRBJ1-2 . TRBV27 CASQRGYIGYTF TGTGCCAGCCAACGGGGATATATTGGCTACACCTTC
TRBD2 TRBJ2-7 . TRBV28 CASMGAGGLYEQYF TGTGCCAGCATGGGGGCGGGGGGACTATACGAGCAGTACTTC
. TRBJ1-2 . TRBV11-2 CASSLDGSYGYTF TGTGCCAGCAGCTTAGATGGGAGCTATGGCTACACCTTC
TRBD1 TRBJ1-2 . TRBV5-1 CASSSLTGGTDGYTF TGCGCCAGCAGCTCCTTGACAGGGGGCACAGATGGCTACACCTTC
TRBD2 TRBJ2-5 . TRBV9 CASSVAISGVETQYF TGTGCCAGCAGCGTAGCGATTAGCGGGGTAGAGACCCAGTACTTC
TRBD2 TRBJ2-2 . TRBV2 CASSLTSGATGELFF TGTGCCAGCAGTCTCACTAGCGGGGCGACCGGGGAGCTGTTTTTT
. TRBJ2-2 . TRBV19 CASQSLLWGVNTGELFF TGTGCCAGCCAATCTCTCCTGTGGGGGGTGAACACCGGGGAGCTGTTTTTT
TRBD1 TRBJ1-5 few TRBV19 CASTDRGLQPQHF TGTGCCAGCACCGACAGGGGGTTGCAGCCCCAGCATTTT
. TRBJ2-3 . TRBV9 CASSVGSADTQYF TGTGCCAGCAGCGTAGGGTCGGCAGATACGCAGTATTTT
TRBD1 TRBJ2-2 . TRBV28 CASTLTGVSGELFF TGTGCCAGTACCCTGACAGGGGTTTCCGGGGAGCTGTTTTTT
TRBD1 TRBJ2-5 . TRBV28 CASSSPGTGETQYF TGTGCCAGCAGTTCCCCGGGGACAGGGGAGACCCAGTACTTC
TRBD1 TRBJ1-1 . TRBV28 CASNVLPRGREAFF TGTGCCAGCAATGTATTGCCGAGGGGGCGAGAAGCTTTCTTT
TRBD1 TRBJ2-7 . TRBV5-1 CASSWDSYYEQYF TGCGCCAGCAGCTGGGACAGTTACTACGAGCAGTACTTC
. TRBJ1-4 . TRBV19 CASRQFNEKLFF TGTGCCAGTAGACAGTTTAATGAAAAACTGTTTTTT
. TRBJ1-1 . TRBV4-1 CASSHVGTHTEAFF TGCGCCAGCAGCCATGTCGGGACACACACTGAAGCTTTCTTT
TRBD1 TRBJ1-2 . TRBV7-3 CASSSQITGTGHGYTF TGTGCCAGCAGCTCACAGATCACCGGGACAGGGCATGGCTACACCTTC
TRBD2 TRBJ2-1 . TRBV14 CASSRMTSGNYNEQFF TGTGCCAGCAGCAGAATGACTAGCGGGAACTACAATGAGCAGTTCTTC
. TRBJ2-1 . TRBV3-1/TRBV3-2 CASSQDARANEQFF TGTGCCAGCAGCCAAGACGCGAGGGCCAATGAGCAGTTCTTC